This TCR beta chain was sequenced in a study of shared clonotypes between healthy human individuals. Study outcomes and limitations: Large sequencing depth failed to make sorted-subset sequencing complete, rarefaction showed. The generation probabilities recorded for non-shared clonotypes fell below those of clonotypes shared by all four donors. Generally, naive subsets came out with larger estimated richness than memory subsets.

Sequencing used immunoSEQ multiplex PCR; TCRdb keeps in-frame clones, though not all of them. This table has approximately 110,000 clones, about 67% appearing once. In the case of this clone: What it recognizes is unknown.

V lost 6 bases to trimming and J lost 4 bases, with 12 bases between them. Looked up from germline, CDR1 is ENHRY and CDR2 is SYGVKD. The CDR3 is 14 residues long. Together with CD45RO+ cells, CCR7-negative CD45RA+ TemRA cells were included in CD8 memory. This receptor was taken from a woman aged 25 to 45 in good health. The rearrangement joins TRBV10-3 to TRBJ2-2, with unresolved D. What was sequenced was memory CD8+ T cells sorted from blood. Subset specified: CD45RO+ cells pooled with CCR7-negative TemRA cells. CDR3: CAIRPGLITGELFF. The DNA of the CDR3 is TGTGCCATCAGGCCCGGGTTAATCACCGGGGAGCTGTTTTTT.